Here is one T cell receptor (beta chain) with its context. Its target is not known. This specimen belongs to a study of Ad26.COV2.S vaccination and SARS-CoV-2 variants. Libraries were prepared by immunoSEQ multiplex PCR; TCRdb keeps only in-frame clonotypes and omits some of them. Of around 350,000 clones in the sample, about 91% were seen once. Per the germline V gene, CDR1 is WSHSY and CDR2 is SAAADI. The CDR3 is 17 residues long. Trimming pared 3 bases from V and 0 bases from J, leaving 17 bases between. General study results and limits: People given the vaccine had a wider spike-specific TCR breadth than placebo recipients did. From the TCR breadth and depth analyses, total T cell responses may have been underestimated.

This TCR was recovered from a human donor who had recovered from COVID-19. This specimen consisted of peripheral blood, obtained after recovery from COVID-19. This sequence joins TRBV10-2 and TRBJ1-1; D unclear. The CDR3 DNA is TGCGCCAGCAGTGAATTTCCACGGACCGAGATGAACACTGAAGCTTTCTTT. This sequence encodes CASSEFPRTEMNTEAFF.